This T cell receptor beta chain was obtained from a study of cytomegalovirus exposure and HLA in healthy donors (dated by TCRdb to about 2017). As for the study more broadly: According to an earlier analysis of around 600 of the donors, roughly 180 million T cells yielded roughly 100 million unique TCR beta sequences and approximately 300 Gb of sequence data. An early release that covered some 640 HLA-typed donors contained approximately 300 gigabases of sequencing data and around 85 million unique TCR sequences. Among the approximately 420 genotyped donors, more than 70% belonged to the genetic ancestry cluster associated with self-reported Caucasian donors. The study was designed to test whether signatures of past pathogen exposure could be identified by cataloging public T cell receptors. The study used immunosequencing to profile the T cell repertoires of approximately 650 subjects and linked those repertoires to cytomegalovirus serostatus. Besides the first cohort of 666 subjects, a separate validation cohort made up of over 100 different subjects was used. The study combined high-throughput TCR immunosequencing, statistical association of individual TCRs with disease status, and machine learning to predict cytomegalovirus infection status. In a later analysis, previously published TCR beta repertoires from hundreds of donors were re-analyzed and high-resolution HLA genotyping was added so that TCR occurrence patterns could be studied. In the later analysis, no new phenotypic data were used to find candidate immune exposures; instead, reliance was placed on TCR beta sequences and their occurrence across donors. An earlier analysis of some 500 of the donors used high-throughput TCR beta sequencing to judge whether each TCR beta V gene segment behaved as functional or pseudogenic. Alongside the repertoire data, information on donor age, sex, ethnicity and CMV serostatus was compiled. In a later genetic analysis, genome-wide SNP genotypes for about 60% of the 666 donors were used, and that subset was treated as a discovery cohort. Every repertoire in the discovery cohort had been generated on one and the same sequencing platform. HLA typing included class I and class II loci at four-digit resolution. Typing coverage differed by locus: A, B, C, DRB1 and DQB1 were typed in roughly 620-640 donors, DQA1 in 522, DPA1 in around 600, and DPB1 in around 490. A handful of DR-DQ haplotypes were handled as single units for association and clustering because linkage in the cohort was strong. Among some 400 genotyped donors of the cohort, an average of about 220,000 unique TCR beta nucleotide sequences was sequenced per donor, of which about 20% were non-productive.

The cohort was made up of 666 healthy bone marrow donors. Cohort members were all nominally healthy when sampled, although unrecorded immune exposures were likely present. The donor tested CMV seropositive and was one of the 289 seropositive cohort members. A peripheral blood sample was collected from each donor, and TCR beta sequencing was performed on peripheral blood mononuclear cells. The Qiagen DNeasy Blood Extraction Kit was used to extract genomic DNA from the blood cell samples. CDR1 and CDR2 (SQVTM, ANQGSEA) derive from the germline V gene. The CDR3 holds 12 amino acids from the cysteine to the phenylalanine. The kept DNA is CDR3 alone, 36 bases in frame from the first base. V is pruned by 7 bases and J by 4 bases, leaving 6 bases of the junction without a gene match. The research as a whole found: Most CMV-associated TCR beta chains appeared to be HLA-restricted in a later analysis, and the HLA associations seemed to be driven largely by CMV exposure. Because counts were too low, 15 to 20 rarely observed V segments, including chromosome 9 orphons, were excluded from the earlier analysis of 587 of the donors. The study listed 164 TCR beta chains as associated with cytomegalovirus. When HLA alleles, especially DR and DQ, strongly co-occurred, TCR associations were difficult to assign to individual alleles. The sequencing pipeline was judged likely to have produced a cluster of highly shared sequence variants as a technical artifact. The presence/absence analyses assumed that sequencing depth was roughly uniform across donors, and that assumption may not be true. The authors suggested that the approach could potentially be generalized to other disease states and immunological phenotypes. In a later analysis, the rate of TCR association differed among HLA loci, with DRB1 alleles having the most associated TCRs and HLA-C alleles having the fewest. According to a later genetic analysis, donors in an Asian-associated ancestry cluster had fewer N-insertions in productive TCRs than the roughly 670-donor mean. Several of the top co-occurrence clusters appeared to be linked to parvovirus B19, influenza, CMV and Epstein-Barr virus, according to a later analysis. Because HLA typing was unavailable for some donors at each locus, only the typed subset was used in association tests. Specific HLA alleles were associated with about 17,000 TCR beta sequences at a false discovery rate of 0.05 in a later analysis. Only TCR beta chains were sequenced in this cohort, and the absence of alpha or paired-chain data limited detectable features. Most TCR sequences were observed very rarely across donors, whereas some public TCRs were present in many individuals. Linkage disequilibrium might explain the correlated functional status among segregating V segments, but an unknown experimental factor could not be ruled out. The classifier was reported to diagnose cytomegalovirus status with high specificity and sensitivity in both the original and validation cohorts. In a later genetic analysis, a missense DCLRE1C variant was associated with V-gene and J-gene trimming of TCR beta chains, and the association was replicated in an independent cohort. A further reported finding was that TCR beta sequences accurately predicted the HLA-A and HLA-B alleles for most subjects in the first cohort. Immune exposure information for the cohort was limited to CMV serostatus. Three of the identified cytomegalovirus-associated TCR beta chains were confirmed in vitro to be specific for cytomegalovirus antigens. In a later analysis, HLA-associated TCR beta chains showed more clonal expansion and lower generation probabilities than non-associated chains that were equally common. Some IMGT-functional V segments, including TRBV6-2 and TRBV6-3, could not be told apart with the 87-base-pair reads, so those segments were excluded. Broadly in line with IMGT annotations, most TCR beta V segments showed up in productive rearrangements about 87% or about 30% of the time in an earlier analysis of approximately 600 of the donors.

The library was generated by the immunoSEQ multiplex PCR assay. For the multiplex PCR, a mixture combining 60 forward primers for TCR Vbeta segments and 13 reverse primers for TCR Jbeta segments was used. Amplification of the CDR3 region of rearranged TCR beta genes was performed with a multiplex PCR assay on genomic DNA. Amplified TCR beta libraries were sequenced as 87-base-pair reads on the Illumina HiSeq System. Concerning the study's data processing: A later analysis counted about 76 million unique TCR beta chains across the 600 to 850 repertoires, and 9 million to 14 million of these chains were shared by at least two donors. Raw reads were error-corrected and collapsed into unique sequences by a nearest-neighbor algorithm in which closely related sequences were merged to remove PCR and sequencing errors. Alignment of CDR3 sequences to IMGT reference sequences was used to assign V, D and J gene segments. For a sequence to be retained, at least a six-nucleotide match to both a V gene segment and a J gene segment was required. A rearrangement was called productive if the CDR3 had no stop codons and remained in frame with V and J, and every other rearrangement was called non-productive. CDR3 was defined by IMGT convention, running from the second conserved V-encoded cysteine to the conserved J-encoded phenylalanine. In an earlier analysis of more than 550 of the donors, sequences lacking an unambiguous match to a single V gene segment were excluded. In an earlier analysis of about 590 of the donors, a V segment was called functional when productive rearrangements were above 56.7%, and segregating when the standard deviation between donors exceeded 5%. To diagnose cytomegalovirus status from the catalog of TCR beta chain sequences, a statistical classification framework was built. A later analysis assigned V and J genes by comparing TCR nucleotide sequences with IMGT/GENE-DB human TR gene sequences. Using the TCRdist pipeline, a later analysis assigned CDR3 sequences along with most-parsimonious VDJ recombination scenarios. In a later analysis, every TCR beta chain was defined by the combination of its CDR3 amino acid sequence and its V-gene family, and reads without a unique V-gene family were dropped. A later analysis removed 592 highly shared, low-generation-probability nucleotide sequences to deal with suspected cross-contamination and a sequencing artifact. In a later analysis, a clonal expansion index was calculated for each public chain from normalized within-repertoire ranks of inferred template counts. A later analysis computed generation probabilities with a VDJ recombination model fitted to out-of-frame rearrangements, and checked the results against IGoR. In a later analysis, TCR-TCR, TCR-HLA and TCR-CMV co-occurrence was scored with hypergeometric tests, and a repertoire-size bias correction was applied to TCR pairs. A later analysis estimated false discovery rates by permuting HLA or CMV assignments 20 times. In a later analysis, co-occurring TCRs were grouped using DBSCAN, and TCRdist sequence similarity was added for clustering within HLA-allele-positive subsets. For co-occurrence clustering, repertoires with fewer than 30,000 or more than 120,000 public chains were excluded, along with 5 or 6 repertoires with anomalous nucleotide sharing. TCRdb re-hosts the immuneACCESS table, in-frame sequences only. Its copies lack some clones; in the studies checked, an unresolved V gene accounts for under half of them, and the cause for the rest is not known. For V, J and clone size, that table is used; D and trimming come from the DNA. The sample has 250,000 to 350,000 clones on record, roughly 88% of them singletons. The top ten hold roughly 4% of the sample.

In the case of this clone: Its antigen is unknown. No much larger clonotype is one base removed from it; base qualities were not supplied.

Sequences were obtained from PBMCs. The chain employs TRBV29-1 and TRBJ2-7; the central 8 bases match TRBD2. This clonotype was sampled from a man aged 35 to 55 in good health and CMV-seropositive. The CDR3 region has the sequence CSARRGGYEQYF. The DNA reads TGCAGCGCCCGCCGGGGGGGATACGAGCAGTACTTC.